The 24 T cell receptor beta chains reported below all come from one sample, sequenced in a study of graft-versus-host responses after intestinal transplantation. The assay was immunoSEQ multiplex PCR, and TCRdb's table has in-frame clones only and misses some. The sample comprises roughly 120,000 clones, 93% of which are singletons, and around 0.55% rests with the top ten. These receptors are not linked to any known antigen. The sequenced sample was unstimulated CD8+ T cells sorted from spleen or lymph node cells, obtained before intestinal transplant. The receptors derive from a human donor who received an intestinal transplant.

The V gene is TRBV9, the J gene TRBJ2-3; D might be TRBD2 (6 bases). CDR3 length equals 15 residues. Deletions cut 3 bases from V and 3 bases from J, with 14 bases between. CDR1 is SGDLS, CDR2 YYNGEE, per germline. As DNA, the CDR3 is TGTGCCAGCAGCGGGGAACACGGGAGTACAGATACGCAGTATTTT. This encodes CASSGEHGSTDTQYF.

This rearrangement joins TRBV7-9 to TRBJ2-2; the D call may be TRBD1 or TRBD2 (5 bases each). V lost 1 base, J lost 1 base, and 16 bases lay in between. Germline CDR1 and CDR2: SEHNR and FQNEAQ (reference sequence). The CDR3 is 18 amino acids. CDR3 nucleotides: TGTGCCAGCAGCTTAGTAGGTCGAGGGGCAGTGAACACCGGGGAGCTGTTTTTT. It translates to CASSLVGRGAVNTGELFF.

This rearrangement joins TRBV10-3 to TRBJ2-7; D is unclear. The germline CDR1 and CDR2 sequences are ENHRY and SYGVKD. The CDR3 consists of 13 residues. The V and J ends lost 6 bases and 6 bases respectively, with 15 bases between them. CDR3 loop: CAIRGRASVEQYF. CDR3 nucleotide sequence: TGTGCCATCAGGGGCAGAGCCTCTGTCGAGCAGTACTTC.

This sequence joins TRBV5-6 and TRBJ1-4, with D maybe TRBD1 (5 bases). V lost 4 bases and J lost 6, with 10 bases in between. The V gene's germline CDR1 is SGHDT and CDR2 YYEEEE. The CDR3 loop spans 13 amino acids. The DNA of the CDR3 is TGTGCCAGCAGCGGGGGACTCGATGAAAAACTGTTTTTT. Translation gives CASSGGLDEKLFF.

This chain links TRBV7-9 with TRBJ1-1; 8 bases are shared with TRBD1. This CDR3 is 17 amino acids long. Germline trimming cut 4 bases from V and 0 bases from J; bases unmatched to any gene: 10. The germline V gene encodes CDR1 SEHNR and CDR2 FQNEAQ (reference sequence). The CDR3 protein is CASSYVTGGMMNTEAFF. Here the CDR3 DNA reads TGTGCCAGCAGCTACGTCACAGGGGGTATGATGAACACTGAAGCTTTCTTT.

The chain links TRBV11-2 to TRBJ2-5, with unresolved D. Germline V gene sequence: CDR1 SGHAT, CDR2 FQNNGV. The CDR3 is made up of 15 amino acids. Trimming took off 6 bases at V and 5 bases at J, with 19 bases between the two ends. The CDR3 loop is CASRLSLSSWETQYF. CDR3 nucleotide sequence: TGTGCCAGCAGGTTATCGTTATCTAGTTGGGAGACCCAGTACTTC.

The rearrangement uses TRBV19 and TRBJ2-1, with D possibly being TRBD1 (6 bases). CDR1 and CDR2 from the germline V gene are LNHDA and SQIVND (reference sequence). The CDR3 is 14 amino acids. The V end was cut by 0 bases, the J end by 6 bases, with 9 bases between. Here the CDR3 reads CASSIDGTTNEQFF. CDR3 in DNA: TGTGCCAGTAGTATAGACGGGACAACCAATGAGCAGTTCTTC.

The chain recombines TRBV6-5 with TRBJ1-5, with a possible D match to TRBD1 (6 bases). The CDR3 sequence is 14 residues long. Germline assignment: CDR1 MNHEY and CDR2 SVGAGI. The V end lost 3 bases, the J end lost 3 bases, and 9 bases lay between the germline ends. The CDR3 DNA reads as TGTGCCAGCAGTTATCAGGGGACCAATCAGCCCCAGCATTTT. It translates to CASSYQGTNQPQHF.

The chain recombines TRBV7-6 with TRBJ2-7, with D unclear. CDR3 size: 12 residues. Germline V gene data show CDR1 as SGHVS and CDR2 as FNYEAQ. With 1 base removed from V and 3 bases from J, the gap between germline ends came to 4 bases. The CDR3 spells CASSLEDYEQYF. The DNA of the CDR3 is TGTGCCAGCAGCTTAGAAGACTACGAGCAGTACTTC.

This clone appeared once. The J gene is TRBJ2-1, the V gene TRBV9, with 11 positions matching TRBD2. Unmatched junction bases numbered 4, after V lost 2 bases and J lost 6 bases. CDR1 SGDLS and CDR2 YYNGEE come from the germline V gene. The CDR3 has 15 residues. This CDR3 is CASSVSGREGNEQFF. The DNA for the CDR3 is TGTGCCAGCAGCGTTAGCGGGAGGGAGGGCAATGAGCAGTTCTTC.

The rearrangement joins TRBV5-4 to TRBJ2-3; 16 bases are shared with TRBD2. J lost 1 base, V lost 4 bases, and 3 bases had no gene match. The CDR3 has 17 amino acids. Germline CDR1 is SGHNT and CDR2 is YYREEE (reference sequence). The CDR3: CASSLGLAGGGTDTQYF. The CDR3 nucleotides read TGTGCCAGCAGCCTGGGACTAGCGGGAGGGGGCACAGATACGCAGTATTTT.

CDR3 in amino acids: CASRQGTGDQPQHF. The DNA for the CDR3 is TGTGCCAGCAGACAAGGGACAGGGGATCAGCCCCAGCATTTT. The chain couples TRBV6-5 to TRBJ1-5, with TRBD1 matching 10 bases. The CDR3 is 14 amino acids. The germline V gene has CDR1 MNHEY and CDR2 SVGAGI. Trimming at V came to 6 bases and at J to 5 bases, leaving 4 bases not matched to a gene.

This chain uses TRBV27 with TRBJ2-3; the D gene is possibly TRBD2 (5 bases). This CDR3 region has 15 residues. Germline CDR1 is MNHEY and CDR2 is SMNVEV (reference sequence). The V end was cut by 5 bases, the J end by 1 base, with 13 bases between. The CDR3 DNA is TGTGCCAGCAGTAGGCGGGCGACGGGCACAGATACGCAGTATTTT. Amino acids: CASSRRATGTDTQYF.

The V call is TRBV11-3, the J call TRBJ2-3, with 7 bases matching TRBD1. Germline CDR1 SGHNT, CDR2 YENEEA. With 5 bases clipped from V and 6 bases from J, the junction kept 8 bases outside the gene matches. This CDR3 comprises 14 residues. CDR3 amino acids: CASSPGQWGDTQYF. The CDR3 DNA reads TGTGCCAGCAGCCCGGGACAGTGGGGGGATACGCAGTATTTT.

The gene calls are TRBV7-9 and TRBJ2-7, with 11 bases that match TRBD1. Germline CDR1 and CDR2: SEHNR and FQNEAQ (reference sequence). Germline trimming cut 5 bases from V and 4 bases from J; bases unmatched to any gene: 13. The CDR3 is 17 amino acids. The CDR3 here is CASSPRDRGVQTYEQYF. CDR3 bases: TGTGCCAGCAGCCCTCGGGACAGGGGGGTTCAAACGTACGAGCAGTACTTC.

The V gene is TRBV9, the J gene TRBJ1-2, with unresolved D. CDR3 length equals 12 residues. Germline V lookup: CDR1 SGDLS, CDR2 YYNGEE. V was trimmed by 4 bases and J by 4 bases, leaving 8 bases between them. This chain's CDR3 is CASSLNSYGYTF. The CDR3 region has the DNA TGTGCCAGCAGCTTAAACAGCTATGGCTACACCTTC.

This chain links TRBV11-2 with TRBJ2-5; perhaps D is TRBD1 or TRBD2 (7 bases each). Germline CDR1 is SGHAT and CDR2 is FQNNGV. This CDR3 comprises 16 residues. V lost 5 bases, J lost 1 base, and 17 bases lay in between. The CDR3 region is CASSPGGGGFQETQYF. The CDR3 DNA follows: TGTGCCAGCAGCCCAGGGGGGGGCGGCTTCCAAGAGACCCAGTACTTC.

In its sample, this clone was seen a few times. The rearrangement links TRBV4-1 to TRBJ2-1; TRBD2 aligns across 7 bases. Looked up from germline, CDR1 is MGHRA and CDR2 is YSYEKL. V was pared by 4 bases and J by 6 bases, with 6 bases of the junction left unmatched. The CDR3 is 14 amino acids. The CDR3 protein is CASSLGEGSNEQFF. The CDR3 coding sequence is TGCGCCAGCAGCCTCGGGGAGGGTTCCAATGAGCAGTTCTTC.

The gene calls are TRBV19 and TRBJ2-1; D is possibly TRBD2 (6 bases). Germline CDR1 and CDR2: LNHDA and SQIVND (reference sequence). V was trimmed by 5 bases and J by 7 bases, leaving 12 bases between them. The CDR3 extends over 13 amino acids. In nucleotides, the CDR3 is TGTGCCAGTAGTTTTGGGACTTTTAATGAGCAGTTCTTC. Protein: CASSFGTFNEQFF.

V usage is TRBV30 and J usage is TRBJ2-7; maybe TRBD2 (6 bases). Trimming stripped 1 base from V and 7 bases from J, with 14 bases between. This CDR3 comprises 13 residues. Germline V gives CDR1 GTSNPN, CDR2 SVGIG (reference sequence). CDR3 nucleotides: TGTGCCTGGAGTGGTGGGGGGTCGGGGGAGCAGTACTTC. This gives the protein CAWSGGGSGEQYF.

To note about this clone: One junction end does not reproduce the germline sequence, and a read error may be involved. The chain links TRBV7-7 to TRBJ2-7; D not resolved. The CDR3 is 14 amino acids. Germline V CDR1 and CDR2: SSHAT, FNYEAQ (reference sequence). The CDR3: CASSPKGSFYEQYF. The CDR3 nucleotides are TGTGCTAGCAGCCCCAAGGGCTCATTCTACGAGCAGTACTTC.

The rearrangement joins TRBV11-2 to TRBJ2-1; 9 bases line up with TRBD2. The trim removed 4 bases at V and 7 bases at J, leaving 11 bases unmatched. This CDR3 has 16 amino acids. Germline V lookup: CDR1 SGHAT, CDR2 FQNNGV. CDR3 region: CASSSRVAGVGNEQFF. CDR3 nucleotide sequence: TGTGCCAGCAGCTCCCGCGTAGCGGGAGTGGGGAATGAGCAGTTCTTC.

The chain recombines TRBV6-1 with TRBJ1-5; no clear D. CDR1 is MNHNS and CDR2 is SASEGT in the germline V gene. The V end was cut by 7 bases, the J end by 1 base, with 14 bases between. The CDR3 spans 15 residues. The DNA for the CDR3 is TGTGCCAGCATGGTCCGGGCACAGAGCAATCAGCCCCAGCATTTT. It is translated as CASMVRAQSNQPQHF.

This clone was counted a few times. This rearrangement joins TRBV4-1 to TRBJ2-7; possibly TRBD2 for D (6 bases). The germline V and J ends were trimmed by 0 bases and 1 base, with 10 bases remaining between them. CDR3 size: 15 residues. The germline CDR1 and CDR2 sequences are MGHRA and YSYEKL. CDR3 coding DNA: TGCGCCAGCAGCCAAGACGGGACTCCGTCCTACGAGCAGTACTTC. Translation gives CASSQDGTPSYEQYF.